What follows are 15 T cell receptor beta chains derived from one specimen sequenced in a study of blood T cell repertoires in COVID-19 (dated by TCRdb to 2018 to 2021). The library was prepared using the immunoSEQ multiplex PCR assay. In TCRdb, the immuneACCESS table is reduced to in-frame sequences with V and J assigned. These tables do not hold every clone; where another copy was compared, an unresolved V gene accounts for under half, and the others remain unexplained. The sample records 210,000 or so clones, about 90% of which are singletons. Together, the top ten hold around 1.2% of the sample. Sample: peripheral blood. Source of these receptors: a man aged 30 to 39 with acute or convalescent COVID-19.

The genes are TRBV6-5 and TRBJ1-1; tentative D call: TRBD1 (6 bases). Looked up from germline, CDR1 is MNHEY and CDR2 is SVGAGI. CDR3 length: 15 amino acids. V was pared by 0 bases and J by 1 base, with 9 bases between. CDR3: CASSYSGAQNTEAFF. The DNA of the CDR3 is TGTGCCAGCAGTTACTCGGGGGCCCAGAACACTGAAGCTTTCTTT.

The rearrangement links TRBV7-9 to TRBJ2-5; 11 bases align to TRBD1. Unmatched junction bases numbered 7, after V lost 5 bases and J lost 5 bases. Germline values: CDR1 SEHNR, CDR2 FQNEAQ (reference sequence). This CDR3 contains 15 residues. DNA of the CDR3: TGTGCCAGCAGCCAGGGACAGGGGGATACGGAGACCCAGTACTTC. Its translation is CASSQGQGDTETQYF.

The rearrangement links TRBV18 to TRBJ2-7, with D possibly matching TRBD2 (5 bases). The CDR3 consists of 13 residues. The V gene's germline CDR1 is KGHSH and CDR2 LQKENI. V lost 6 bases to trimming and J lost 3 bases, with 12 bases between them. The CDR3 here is CASSPWGVYEQYF. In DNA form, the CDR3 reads TGTGCCAGCTCGCCCTGGGGAGTCTACGAGCAGTACTTC. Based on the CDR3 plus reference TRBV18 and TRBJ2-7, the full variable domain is NAGVMQNPRHLVRRRGQEARLRCSPMKGHSHVYWYRQLPEEGLKFMVYLQKENIIDESGMPKERFSAEFPKEGPSILRIQQVVRGDSAAYFCASSPWGVYEQYFGPGTRLTVT.

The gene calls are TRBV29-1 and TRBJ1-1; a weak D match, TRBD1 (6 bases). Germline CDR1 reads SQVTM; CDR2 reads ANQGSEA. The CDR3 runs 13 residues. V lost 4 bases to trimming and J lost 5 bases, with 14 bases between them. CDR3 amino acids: CSVGAGESTEAFF. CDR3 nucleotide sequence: TGCAGCGTTGGAGCAGGGGAGTCGACTGAAGCTTTCTTT. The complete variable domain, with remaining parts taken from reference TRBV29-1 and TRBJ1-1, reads SAVISQKPSRDICQRGTSLTIQCQVDSQVTMMFWYRQQPGQSLTLIATANQGSEATYESGFVIDKFPISRPNLTFSTLTVSNMSPEDSSIYLCSVGAGESTEAFFGQGTRLTVV.

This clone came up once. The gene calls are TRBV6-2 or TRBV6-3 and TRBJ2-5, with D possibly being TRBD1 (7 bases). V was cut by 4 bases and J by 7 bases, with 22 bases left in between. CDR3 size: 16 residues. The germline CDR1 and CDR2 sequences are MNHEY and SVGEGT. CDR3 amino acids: CASSSVPGGRTRTQYF. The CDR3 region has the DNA TGTGCCAGCAGTTCGGTACCAGGGGGGCGAACGAGGACCCAGTACTTC.

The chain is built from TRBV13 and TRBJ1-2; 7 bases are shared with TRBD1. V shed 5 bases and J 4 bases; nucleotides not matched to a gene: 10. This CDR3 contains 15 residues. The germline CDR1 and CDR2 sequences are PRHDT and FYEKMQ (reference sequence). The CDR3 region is CASSIRQGRGYGYTF. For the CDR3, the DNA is TGTGCCAGCAGCATCAGACAGGGAAGGGGCTATGGCTACACCTTC.

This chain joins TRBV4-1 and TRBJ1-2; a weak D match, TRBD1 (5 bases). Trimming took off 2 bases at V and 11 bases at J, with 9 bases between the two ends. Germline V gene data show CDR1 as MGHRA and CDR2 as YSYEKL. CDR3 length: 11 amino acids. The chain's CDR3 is CASSQSTEYTF. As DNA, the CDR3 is TGCGCCAGCAGCCAATCGACAGAATACACCTTC.

CDR3 in DNA: TGTGCCAGCAGGCGTAGCGGGGCGGAAGATACGCAGTATTTT. Its protein is CASRRSGAEDTQYF. The chain couples TRBV6-5 to TRBJ2-3; 8 bases are a match to TRBD2. CDR3 length: 14 amino acids. The V gene's germline CDR1 is MNHEY and CDR2 SVGAGI. Trimming removed 6 bases from V and 5 bases from J; junction bases left unmatched: 7.

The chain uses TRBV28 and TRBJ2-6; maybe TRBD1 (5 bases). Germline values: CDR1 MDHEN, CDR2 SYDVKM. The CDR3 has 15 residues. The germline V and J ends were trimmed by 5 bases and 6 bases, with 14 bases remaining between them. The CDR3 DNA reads TGTGCCAGCAGTACCCGACCGACAGCGGCCAACGTCCTGACTTTC. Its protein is CASSTRPTAANVLTF. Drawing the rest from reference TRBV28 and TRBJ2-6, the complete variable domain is DVKVTQSSRYLVKRTGEKVFLECVQDMDHENMFWYRQDPGLGLRLIYFSYDVKMKEKGDIPEGYSVSREKKERFSLILESASTNQTSMYLCASSTRPTAANVLTFGAGSRLTVL.

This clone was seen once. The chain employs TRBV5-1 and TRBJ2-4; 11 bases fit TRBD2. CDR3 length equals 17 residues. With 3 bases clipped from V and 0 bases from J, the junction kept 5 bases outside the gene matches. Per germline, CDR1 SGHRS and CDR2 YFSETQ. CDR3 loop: CASSSLAGGEAKNIQYF. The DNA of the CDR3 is TGCGCCAGCAGCTCTCTAGCGGGAGGCGAAGCCAAAAACATTCAGTACTTC.

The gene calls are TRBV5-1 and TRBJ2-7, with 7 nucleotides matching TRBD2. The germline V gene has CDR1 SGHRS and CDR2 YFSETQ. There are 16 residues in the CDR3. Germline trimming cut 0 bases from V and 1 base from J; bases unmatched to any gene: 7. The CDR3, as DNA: TGCGCCAGCAGCTTGGGATGGTCGGGGGGTTCCTACGAGCAGTACTTC. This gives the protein CASSLGWSGGSYEQYF.

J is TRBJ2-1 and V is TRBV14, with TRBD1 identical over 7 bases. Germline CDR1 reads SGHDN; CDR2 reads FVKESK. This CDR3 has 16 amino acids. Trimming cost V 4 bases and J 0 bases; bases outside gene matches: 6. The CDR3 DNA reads TGTGCCAGCAGCCGAGGGACAGTTAGCTCCTACAATGAGCAGTTCTTC. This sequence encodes CASSRGTVSSYNEQFF.

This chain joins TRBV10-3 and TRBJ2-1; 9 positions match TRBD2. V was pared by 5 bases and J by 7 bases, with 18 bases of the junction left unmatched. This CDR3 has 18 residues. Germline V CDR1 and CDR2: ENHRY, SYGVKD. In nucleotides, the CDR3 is TGTGCCATCAGTACCCATCTTCACCCCGTAGCGGGAGAAAATGAGCAGTTCTTC. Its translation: CAISTHLHPVAGENEQFF.

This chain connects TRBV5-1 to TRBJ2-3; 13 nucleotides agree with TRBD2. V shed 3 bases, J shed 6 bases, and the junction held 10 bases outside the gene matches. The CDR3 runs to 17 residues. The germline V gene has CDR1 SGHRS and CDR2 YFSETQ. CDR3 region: CASSSGLAGLIPDTQYF. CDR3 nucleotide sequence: TGCGCCAGCAGCTCGGGACTAGCGGGATTAATCCCCGATACGCAGTATTTT.

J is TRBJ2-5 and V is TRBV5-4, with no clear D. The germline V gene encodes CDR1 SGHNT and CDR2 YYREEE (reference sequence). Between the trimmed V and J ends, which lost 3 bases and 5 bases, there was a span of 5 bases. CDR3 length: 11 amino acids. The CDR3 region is CASSYYETQYF. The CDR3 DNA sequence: TGTGCCAGCAGCTATTATGAGACCCAGTACTTC.